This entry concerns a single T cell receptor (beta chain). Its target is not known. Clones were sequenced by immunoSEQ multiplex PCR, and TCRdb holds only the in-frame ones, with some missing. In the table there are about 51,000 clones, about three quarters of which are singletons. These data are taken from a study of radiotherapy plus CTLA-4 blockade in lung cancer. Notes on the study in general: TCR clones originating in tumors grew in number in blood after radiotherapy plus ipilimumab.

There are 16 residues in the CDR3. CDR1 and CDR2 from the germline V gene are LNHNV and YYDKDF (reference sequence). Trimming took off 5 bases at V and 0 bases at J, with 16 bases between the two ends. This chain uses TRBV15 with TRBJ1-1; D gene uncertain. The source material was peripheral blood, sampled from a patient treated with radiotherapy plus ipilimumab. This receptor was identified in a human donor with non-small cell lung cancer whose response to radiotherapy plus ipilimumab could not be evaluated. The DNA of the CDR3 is TGTGCCACCAGCGACACTTCTCAGCCCTTGAACACTGAAGCTTTCTTT. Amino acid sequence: CATSDTSQPLNTEAFF.